This entry concerns a single T cell receptor beta chain. This clone's antigen is unknown. Base qualities were left out, and no much larger clone turns up one base away. This entry is derived from a study of blood T cell repertoires in COVID-19 (TCRdb year 2020). At the level of the whole study: Samples covering the acute and convalescent phases of COVID-19 were provided by collaborators in the United States, Italy and Spain. The prospective study material was composed of cDNA or gDNA derived from T cells, B-cell-depleted T cells, or PBMCs. Deeply sampled blood TCRbeta repertoires from subjects exposed to, actively infected with, or recovered from COVID-19 were included in the dataset. The repertoires were released in a freely available public database meant as a resource for research on the immune response to SARS-CoV-2. The samples were drawn from the first 160 participants of the ongoing ImmuneRACE study and from about 1,200 subjects provided by 6 global collaborators. Nearly every sample came with metadata listing a de-identified subject ID, COVID-19 status, age in years and sex. Where available, HLA class I and class II types were obtained from metadata supplied by the sample provider rather than from assay-based typing. Study-wide conclusions, independent of this receptor: The amount of clinical and demographic metadata varied by source and participant and was provided uncurated.

Enrolling through a virtual design, the prospective study's participants ranged in age from roughly 18 to 90 years and lived across roughly 23 United States geographic areas. Cohort assignment in the prospective study relied on participant-reported clinical history from a screening survey and a study questionnaire. Each participant in the prospective study had whole blood, serum and a nasopharyngeal or oropharyngeal swab collected by mobile phlebotomists. Additional blood draws and questionnaires over an approximately two-month period could optionally be provided by prospective study participants. Before DNA extraction, blood samples from the prospective study were shipped at room temperature or frozen. Trimming leaves V shorter by 5 bases and J shorter by 0 bases, with the junction holding 7 bases beyond the gene matches. Via the germline V gene (reference sequence), CDR1 is SEHNR and CDR2 FQNEAQ. There are 16 amino acids in the CDR3, from cysteine to phenylalanine inclusive. Only the CDR3 DNA stays, 48 bases, in frame from base 1.

The immunoSEQ Assay, a bias-controlled multiplex PCR, was used to amplify TCRbeta CDR3 regions from genomic DNA. As for how the authors treated the data: The number of nucleated cells in each sample was estimated from the amplification of reference gene primers within the assay. Sequence reads were collapsed and filtered to measure the absolute abundance of every unique TCRbeta CDR3 rearrangement. Productive Simpson clonality was computed per sample as the square root of Simpson's diversity index over productive rearrangements. The table comes from immuneACCESS by way of TCRdb, which keeps in-frame sequences with V and J called. Part of the clones is missing from these tables; in studies checked, under half for an unresolved V gene and the rest for unknown reasons. The V and J calls and clone size are taken from that table; D and trimming were inferred from the DNA. The sample table contains hundreds of thousands of clones; only one count was recorded for around 89% of them. The top ten clonotypes cover roughly 4.3% of the sample.

This clonotype was obtained from a young woman with acute COVID-19. Recombination connected TRBV7-9 to TRBJ2-1; the junction holds 7 bases that match TRBD2. The sequenced sample was PBMCs or T cells enriched from blood (not recorded which). The CDR3 is CASSPRGGSSYNEQFF. The DNA sequence reads TGTGCCAGCAGCCCGAGGGGCGGGAGCTCCTACAATGAGCAGTTCTTC.